Following are 27 T cell receptor beta chains from one sample sequenced in a study of beta chain features in type 1 diabetes. Every bit of the isolated RNA underwent reverse transcription, so sequencing read expressed TCRB transcripts. Only in-frame clones appear in the TCRdb table, and some are missing; sequencing was by immunoSEQ multiplex PCR. The sample consists of about 340,000 clones, approximately 8.2% of them appearing once. The specimen sequenced was central memory CD4+ T cells from blood. These receptors all come from a woman younger than 35 in good health.

The gene calls are TRBV7-8 and TRBJ2-5, with D possibly TRBD2 on 6 matching bases. The germline CDR1 and CDR2 sequences are SGHVS and FQNEAQ. CDR3 length: 13 residues. V lost 5 bases and J 4 bases, leaving 11 bases between the germline ends. In nucleotides, the CDR3 is TGTGCCAGCAGCCCCGGACTAACAGAGACCCAGTACTTC. Amino acids: CASSPGLTETQYF. Filled out from reference TRBV7-8 and TRBJ2-5, the complete variable domain reads GAGVSQSPRYKVAKRGQDVALRCDPISGHVSLFWYQQALGQGPEFLTYFQNEAQLDKSGLPSDRFFAERPEGSVSTLKIQRTQQEDSAVYLCASSPGLTETQYFGPGTRLLVL.

This clone has a count of ten or more. The gene calls are TRBV14 and TRBJ1-2, with D hard to call. CDR3 size: 14 residues. The germline V gene encodes CDR1 SGHDN and CDR2 FVKESK. The V and J ends lost 0 bases and 4 bases respectively, with 9 bases between them. CDR3: CASSQDLGIYGYTF. CDR3 in DNA: TGTGCCAGCAGCCAAGATTTGGGGATCTATGGCTACACCTTC.

The chain combines TRBV5-1 with TRBJ1-1; D uncertain. This CDR3 contains 15 residues. The V and J ends lost 0 bases and 4 bases respectively, with 13 bases between them. CDR1 and CDR2 from the germline V gene are SGHRS and YFSETQ. The CDR3 coding sequence is TGCGCCAGCAGCTTGGATGGGAAATGGAGCACTGAAGCTTTCTTT. Encoded protein: CASSLDGKWSTEAFF. The whole variable domain, filled in from reference TRBV5-1 and TRBJ1-1, reads KAGVTQTPRYLIKTRGQQVTLSCSPISGHRSVSWYQQTPGQGLQFLFEYFSETQRNKGNFPGRFSGRQFSNSRSEMNVSTLELGDSALYLCASSLDGKWSTEAFFGQGTRLTVV.

This clone turned up a few times. This sequence joins TRBV10-3 and TRBJ2-7, with TRBD1 as a possible D gene (5 bases). Between the trimmed V and J ends, which lost 6 bases and 7 bases, there was a span of 10 bases. This CDR3 is built from 11 residues. Per the germline V gene, CDR1 is ENHRY and CDR2 is SYGVKD. In DNA, the CDR3 is TGTGCCATCAGCAGGACATGGGAGCAGTACTTC. It encodes CAISRTWEQYF.

This clone has just a few counts. The rearrangement uses TRBV4-3 and TRBJ1-2; D gene uncertain. CDR1 LGHNA and CDR2 YSLEER come from the germline V gene. V was shortened by 5 bases and J by 7 bases, with 8 bases between the two germline ends. The CDR3 is 11 amino acids. The CDR3 DNA follows: TGCGCCAGCAGCGGTAACGGTGGCTACACCTTC. It specifies CASSGNGGYTF.

This clone was observed a handful of times. The V call is TRBV2, the J call TRBJ2-2, with no clear D. V lost 6 bases to trimming and J lost 4 bases, with 6 bases between them. CDR3 length: 12 amino acids. Germline V lookup: CDR1 SNHLY, CDR2 FYNNEI. For the CDR3, the DNA is TGTGCCAGCAGGTTGATCACCGGGGAGCTGTTTTTT. It specifies CASRLITGELFF.

This chain uses TRBV10-2 with TRBJ1-3; TRBD1 matches at 8 bases. The CDR3 is 15 amino acids. Germline CDR1 and CDR2: WSHSY and SAAADI. V lost 0 bases and J lost 4; bases outside the gene matches: 2. CDR3 residues: CASSESAGGGNTIYF. The DNA of the CDR3 is TGCGCCAGCAGTGAGTCAGCAGGGGGCGGAAACACCATATATTTT.

This clone was found a few times. This sequence joins TRBV6-1 and TRBJ2-1; 9 bases agree with TRBD1. The ends lost 6 bases at V and 6 bases at J; junction bases unmatched: 3. This CDR3 is built from 13 residues. The germline V gene encodes CDR1 MNHNS and CDR2 SASEGT. The CDR3 region is CASSRDRVNEQFF. The DNA of the CDR3 is TGTGCCAGCAGCCGGGACAGGGTCAATGAGCAGTTCTTC.

This sequence joins TRBV4-3 and TRBJ2-4, with D unclear. This CDR3 is 16 amino acids long. Germline-derived CDR1 and CDR2 are LGHNA and YSLEER. With 0 bases removed from V and 0 bases from J, the gap between germline ends came to 9 bases. CDR3 bases: TGCGCCAGCAGCCAAGACGCCAACCTAGCCAAAAACATTCAGTACTTC. Its translation is CASSQDANLAKNIQYF.

The chain has TRBV7-2 and TRBJ2-7; a weak D match, TRBD1 (6 bases). Trimming removed 5 bases from V and 4 bases from J, with 15 bases in between. The germline V gene has CDR1 SGHTA and CDR2 FQGNSA. CDR3 size: 14 residues. In DNA form, the CDR3 reads TGTGCCAGCAGCCTCTCACTAGGGGGTTACGAGCAGTACTTC. Translation: CASSLSLGGYEQYF.

Regarding this clone: Other DNA sequences in the same sample also yield this CDR3. The chain carries TRBV28 and TRBJ1-1; no firm D call. This CDR3 contains 14 residues. The germline V gene encodes CDR1 MDHEN and CDR2 SYDVKM. Trimming stripped 5 bases from V and 0 bases from J, with 10 bases between. The CDR3 coding sequence is TGTGCCAGCAGTCTACCTACTATGAACACTGAAGCTTTCTTT. Amino acid sequence: CASSLPTMNTEAFF. Full variable domain (rest looked up from reference TRBV28 and TRBJ1-1): DVKVTQSSRYLVKRTGEKVFLECVQDMDHENMFWYRQDPGLGLRLIYFSYDVKMKEKGDIPEGYSVSREKKERFSLILESASTNQTSMYLCASSLPTMNTEAFFGQGTRLTVV.

There are a few counts of this clone. CDR3 in amino acids: CAIKASRQDLYGYTF. CDR3 DNA: TGTGCCATCAAGGCGAGTCGACAGGACTTATATGGCTACACCTTC. The rearrangement uses TRBV10-3 and TRBJ1-2, with a weak D call TRBD1 (6 bases). Deletions cut 7 bases from V and 5 bases from J, with 20 bases between. Germline V CDR1 and CDR2: ENHRY, SYGVKD. This CDR3 spans 15 amino acids.

This chain connects TRBV5-1 to TRBJ2-7, with a weak D call TRBD1 (6 bases). V was shortened by 0 bases and J by 4 bases, with 8 bases between the two germline ends. Per the germline V gene, CDR1 is SGHRS and CDR2 is YFSETQ. This CDR3 is built from 13 residues. CDR3 nucleotide sequence: TGCGCCAGCAGCTTGGGGACAGATTACGAGCAGTACTTC. This translates into CASSLGTDYEQYF.

The sample holds many counts of this clone. This chain uses TRBV29-1 with TRBJ1-2; no reliable D call. V lost 5 bases to trimming and J lost 2 bases, with 9 bases between them. The CDR3 has 12 residues. The germline V gene has CDR1 SQVTM and CDR2 ANQGSEA. This CDR3 is CSVSAANYGYTF. The CDR3 bases are TGCAGCGTTTCGGCGGCCAACTATGGCTACACCTTC.

This clone has a handful of counts. The chain recombines TRBV6-5 with TRBJ2-5; D not certain. The V end lost 5 bases, the J end lost 5 bases, and 18 bases lay between the germline ends. In germline, CDR1 is MNHEY, CDR2 SVGAGI. This CDR3 has 15 residues. CDR3 bases: TGTGCCAGCAGTCCACTGAATATTCCTGCGGAGACCCAGTACTTC. The encoded protein is CASSPLNIPAETQYF.

In this sample, this clone turned up a few times. V is TRBV28 and J is TRBJ1-5, with 7 bases aligning to TRBD1. CDR3 size: 18 residues. Trimming at V came to 6 bases and at J to 2 bases, leaving 16 bases not matched to a gene. Germline V gene lookup returns CDR1 MDHEN and CDR2 SYDVKM. The DNA of the CDR3 is TGTGCCAGCAGACCCGACAGGGTTACCCAGTCTGGCAATCAGCCCCAGCATTTT. It yields the protein CASRPDRVTQSGNQPQHF.

The V and J genes are TRBV29-1 and TRBJ2-7, with 8 bases aligning to TRBD1. CDR1 and CDR2 from the germline V gene are SQVTM and ANQGSEA. The CDR3 sequence is 12 residues long. Trimming cost V 5 bases and J 6 bases; bases outside gene matches: 6. CDR3 DNA: TGCAGCGTTCAGTCAGGGGGCGCCGAGCAGTACTTC. Translated: CSVQSGGAEQYF.

This clone was counted a few times. This chain links TRBV5-8 with TRBJ1-5; D not certain. Trimming removed 0 bases at V and 5 bases at J, with 12 bases between. The CDR3 loop spans 15 amino acids. The germline V gene encodes CDR1 SGHTS and CDR2 YDEGEE. The CDR3 DNA is TGTGCCAGCAGCTTGGCGAAGAATGGGGATCAGCCCCAGCATTTT. It is translated as CASSLAKNGDQPQHF.

This clone was found a few times. The chain combines TRBV10-1 with TRBJ2-2; no reliable D call. The germline gives CDR1 WNHNN, CDR2 SYGVQD (reference sequence). Trimming shortened V by 0 bases and J by 1 base, and 3 bases separated the two germline ends. CDR3 length equals 14 residues. CDR3 sequence: CASSESWNTGELFF. The CDR3 nucleotides read TGCGCCAGCAGTGAGTCGTGGAACACCGGGGAGCTGTTTTTT.

Only a few counts were recorded for this clone. The chain couples TRBV18 to TRBJ2-7, with D hard to call. CDR1 and CDR2 (germline): KGHSH, LQKENI. The CDR3 is 11 residues long. With 6 bases removed from V and 2 bases from J, the gap between germline ends came to 5 bases. CDR3 residues: CASSRTYEQYF. The CDR3, as DNA: TGTGCCAGCTCGCGCACCTACGAGCAGTACTTC.

At least ten counts were recorded for this clone. This sequence joins TRBV14 and TRBJ2-1, with D possibly TRBD1 on 5 matching bases. Trimming stripped 2 bases from V and 0 bases from J, with 8 bases between. Germline V gene sequence: CDR1 SGHDN, CDR2 FVKESK. The CDR3 length is 15 residues. This CDR3 is CASSQPGASYNEQFF. The CDR3 DNA follows: TGTGCCAGCAGCCAACCTGGGGCCTCCTACAATGAGCAGTTCTTC.

V is TRBV4-3 and J is TRBJ2-2; TRBD1 is a possible D gene (5 bases). Germline V gene lookup returns CDR1 LGHNA and CDR2 YSLEER. The CDR3 has 14 residues. Trimming removed 2 bases at V and 6 bases at J, with 10 bases between. The CDR3, as DNA: TGCGCCAGCAGCCAATGGACACGGGCCGGGGAGCTGTTTTTT. This gives the protein CASSQWTRAGELFF.

This clone was seen a handful of times. This CDR3 is CASRGFGASGSSVDEQFF. Here the CDR3 DNA reads TGTGCCAGCAGAGGGTTTGGGGCTAGCGGGAGTAGTGTCGATGAGCAGTTCTTC. The gene calls are TRBV2 and TRBJ2-1; 10 bases match TRBD2. The CDR3 runs 18 residues. Losses at the gene ends were 6 bases for V and 8 bases for J; bases not matched to a gene: 19. From germline, CDR1 is SNHLY and CDR2 FYNNEI. Looking up the rest from reference TRBV2 and TRBJ2-1 gives the full variable domain: EPEVTQTPSHQVTQMGQEVILRCVPISNHLYFYWYRQILGQKVEFLVSFYNNEISEKSEIFDDQFSVERPDGSNFTLKIRSTKLEDSAMYFCASRGFGASGSSVDEQFFGPGTRLTVL.

This clone was recorded many times. The CDR3 sequence is CASRVAGEGGELFF. CDR3 nucleotide sequence: TGTGCCAGCAGGGTAGCGGGAGAGGGCGGGGAGCTGTTTTTT. The chain recombines TRBV5-4 with TRBJ2-2; 9 bases line up with TRBD2. Trimming at V came to 5 bases and at J to 7 bases, leaving 6 bases not matched to a gene. There are 14 residues in the CDR3. The germline V gene has CDR1 SGHNT and CDR2 YYREEE (reference sequence).

The chain couples TRBV11-2 to TRBJ2-1, with unresolved D. Germline CDR1 is SGHAT and CDR2 is FQNNGV. This CDR3 has 15 amino acids. V was trimmed by 2 bases and J by 8 bases, leaving 16 bases between them. The CDR3 DNA sequence: TGTGCCAGCAGCTTAAATTCGTTGGGGTGGTATGAGCAGTTCTTC. Its protein product is CASSLNSLGWYEQFF.

This clone appeared a few times. Other nucleotide sequences from this sample produce the same CDR3. V and J are TRBV18 and TRBJ2-7, with 7 bases that match TRBD2. CDR1 is KGHSH, CDR2 LQKENI, per germline. There are 13 residues in the CDR3. Unmatched junction bases numbered 3, after V lost 2 bases and J lost 5 bases. This chain's CDR3 is CASSPGEGNEQYF. The CDR3 DNA reads as TGTGCCAGCTCACCAGGGGAGGGGAACGAGCAGTACTTC.

This clone turned up a few times. The J gene is TRBJ1-2, the V gene TRBV6-5; 7 positions match TRBD1. This CDR3 region has 14 residues. Germline CDR1 is MNHEY and CDR2 is SVGAGI. V lost 6 bases to trimming and J lost 2 bases; unmatched junction nucleotides: 6. In DNA form, the CDR3 reads TGTGCCAGCAGGAGACAGGGAAGCAACTATGGCTACACCTTC. Encoded protein: CASRRQGSNYGYTF.